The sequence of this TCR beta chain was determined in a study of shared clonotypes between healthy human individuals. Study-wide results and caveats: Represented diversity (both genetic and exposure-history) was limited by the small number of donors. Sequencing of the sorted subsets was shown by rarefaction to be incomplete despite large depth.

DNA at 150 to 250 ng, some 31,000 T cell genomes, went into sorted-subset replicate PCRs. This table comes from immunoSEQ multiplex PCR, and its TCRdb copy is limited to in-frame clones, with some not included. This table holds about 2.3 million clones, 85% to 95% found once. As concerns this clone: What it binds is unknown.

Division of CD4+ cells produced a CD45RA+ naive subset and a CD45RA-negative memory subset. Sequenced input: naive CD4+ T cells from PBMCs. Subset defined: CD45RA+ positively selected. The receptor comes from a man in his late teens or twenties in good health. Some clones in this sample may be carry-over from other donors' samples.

CDR3 sequence: CASSDWARGNEQFF. CDR3 bases: TGTGCCAGCAGTGACTGGGCGAGGGGCAATGAGCAGTTCTTC. V and J are TRBV6-1 and TRBJ2-1, with D possibly called TRBD1 or TRBD2 (5 bases each). Germline CDR1 reads MNHNS; CDR2 reads SASEGT. This CDR3 contains 14 residues. Deletions cut 3 bases from V and 6 bases from J, with 12 bases between.